The 32 T cell receptor beta chains listed next were all sequenced from one sample in a study of cytomegalovirus exposure and HLA in healthy donors. The PCR made use of 60 Vbeta and 13 Jbeta primers. Produced via immunoSEQ multiplex PCR; TCRdb's table is partial and in-frame only. The sample yields 99,000 or so clones, 75% to 90% seen once. The sequenced material came from PBMCs. Receptors originate from a man aged 25 to 40 in good health and CMV-seropositive.

The chain combines TRBV5-1 with TRBJ2-7, with 8 bases that match TRBD1. V lost 4 bases, J lost 4 bases, and 7 bases stayed unmatched. Looked up from germline, CDR1 is SGHRS and CDR2 is YFSETQ. The CDR3 contains 14 residues. DNA of the CDR3: TGCGCCAGCAGCCCGGACAGGGCGCTATACGAGCAGTACTTC. Residues: CASSPDRALYEQYF.

This clone was counted a single time. The same CDR3 can be traced to other DNA sequences in this sample. The V and J genes are TRBV9 and TRBJ1-2; TRBD1 matches 11 bases. The CDR3 totals 16 residues. The trim removed 0 bases at V and 6 bases at J, leaving 7 bases unmatched. Germline V gene data show CDR1 as SGDLS and CDR2 as YYNGEE. The CDR3 sequence is CASSVANGQGADGYTF. The CDR3 DNA follows: TGTGCCAGCAGCGTAGCAAACGGACAGGGGGCCGATGGCTACACCTTC.

The V gene is TRBV6-6, the J gene TRBJ1-2; D gene uncertain. The CDR3 has 14 residues. Trimming pared 0 bases from V and 5 bases from J, leaving 10 bases between. Germline V gene sequence: CDR1 MNHNY, CDR2 SVGAGI (reference sequence). As DNA, the CDR3 is TGTGCCAGCAGTTACTCGCGACTCTCATATGGCTACACCTTC. The encoded protein is CASSYSRLSYGYTF.

The chain has TRBV5-5 and TRBJ2-1, with 10 bases identical to TRBD2. The CDR3 totals 14 residues. Germline CDR1 is SGHKS and CDR2 is YYEKEE (reference sequence). After removal of 4 bases from V and 5 bases from J, the junction contained 3 bases not matched to a gene. The CDR3 DNA follows: TGTGCCAGCAGCCTGACTAGCGGGCACAATGAGCAGTTCTTC. Translation gives CASSLTSGHNEQFF.

Only a few counts were recorded for this clone. The chain links TRBV19 to TRBJ2-1, with 10 positions matching TRBD1. This CDR3 spans 17 amino acids. Germline loops: CDR1 LNHDA, CDR2 SQIVND (reference sequence). The trim removed 3 bases at V and 3 bases at J, leaving 8 bases unmatched. The DNA of the CDR3 is TGTGCCAGTAGTATCGCGACAGGGGGCTCCTACTACAATGAGCAGTTCTTC. Translating it yields CASSIATGGSYYNEQFF.

The V and J genes are TRBV5-1 and TRBJ1-4; maybe TRBD1 (5 bases). Trimming stripped 5 bases from V and 8 bases from J, with 16 bases between. This CDR3 region has 14 residues. Germline assignment: CDR1 SGHRS and CDR2 YFSETQ. CDR3 bases: TGCGCCAGCAGAAGAGCAGGGAGGGAGGAAAAACTGTTTTTT. Translated, it gives CASRRAGREEKLFF.

The rearrangement uses TRBV5-8 and TRBJ2-2; 8 nucleotides match TRBD2. There are 16 residues in the CDR3. The V and J ends lost 6 bases and 1 base, in that order; junction bases with no gene match: 8. The germline gives CDR1 SGHTS, CDR2 YDEGEE. The CDR3 is CASNTRGGLNTGELFF. The CDR3 nucleotides are TGTGCCAGCAACACCCGGGGGGGGCTGAACACCGGGGAGCTGTTTTTT.

J is TRBJ2-1 and V is TRBV5-6; 14 bases are a match to TRBD2. V dropped 4 bases and J dropped 6; count of bases not matched to a gene: 3. The CDR3 spans 15 residues. The germline gives CDR1 SGHDT, CDR2 YYEEEE. This chain's CDR3 is CASSGLAGGGNEQFF. CDR3 in DNA: TGTGCCAGCAGCGGACTAGCGGGGGGCGGCAATGAGCAGTTCTTC.

The chain joins TRBV25-1 to TRBJ1-4; D remains unclear. Germline V CDR1 and CDR2: MGHDK, SYGVNS. With 2 bases removed from V and 0 bases from J, the gap between germline ends came to 13 bases. CDR3 size: 17 residues. CDR3 bases: TGTGCCAGCAGTGAAAAAAAACAGTCCGCAACTAATGAAAAACTGTTTTTT. Its translation is CASSEKKQSATNEKLFF.

A single count supports this clone. The rearrangement joins TRBV2 to TRBJ1-1, with 7 bases matching TRBD1. This CDR3 region has 14 residues. V gave up 2 bases and J gave up 1 base; unmatched junction bases: 1. CDR1 is SNHLY, CDR2 FYNNEI, per germline. CDR3 sequence: CASSEYRGNTEAFF. The DNA for the CDR3 is TGTGCCAGCAGTGAATACAGGGGGAACACTGAAGCTTTCTTT. Complete variable domain (other parts from reference TRBV2 and TRBJ1-1): EPEVTQTPSHQVTQMGQEVILRCVPISNHLYFYWYRQILGQKVEFLVSFYNNEISEKSEIFDDQFSVERPDGSNFTLKIRSTKLEDSAMYFCASSEYRGNTEAFFGQGTRLTVV.

V usage is TRBV7-9 and J usage is TRBJ2-7; 8 bases are shared with TRBD1. In germline, CDR1 is SEHNR, CDR2 FQNEAQ (reference sequence). V lost 0 bases to trimming and J lost 1 base; unmatched junction nucleotides: 5. The CDR3 has 16 residues. CDR3 residues: CASSLAVTGESYEQYF. The CDR3 bases are TGTGCCAGCAGCTTAGCGGTGACAGGGGAATCCTACGAGCAGTACTTC.

The V and J genes are TRBV5-4 and TRBJ2-5; D might be TRBD2 (6 bases). The CDR3 is 13 amino acids. The V end was cut by 1 base, the J end by 6 bases, with 10 bases between. Germline assignment: CDR1 SGHNT and CDR2 YYREEE (reference sequence). CDR3 DNA sequence: TGTGCCAGCAGCTTGAGCGGGTCGCAGACCCAGTACTTC. Translation gives CASSLSGSQTQYF.

The chain combines TRBV4-1 with TRBJ2-1; 12 bases align to TRBD2. This CDR3 spans 21 amino acids. Losses at the gene ends were 0 bases for V and 5 bases for J; bases not matched to a gene: 17. Per the germline V gene, CDR1 is MGHRA and CDR2 is YSYEKL. The CDR3 DNA reads TGCGCCAGCAGCCAAGAAAAGGCCACTAGCGGGGGGTCCCCAAGAAACAATGAGCAGTTCTTC. Translation: CASSQEKATSGGSPRNNEQFF.

The chain links TRBV4-1 to TRBJ2-1; D might be TRBD1 (6 bases). Germline V CDR1 and CDR2: MGHRA, YSYEKL. V dropped 1 base and J dropped 4 bases, with 11 bases sitting between them. The CDR3 contains 15 residues. CDR3 amino acids: CASSQGWDTYNEQFF. CDR3 nucleotide sequence: TGCGCCAGCAGCCAAGGATGGGACACGTACAATGAGCAGTTCTTC.

The V call is TRBV4-1, the J call TRBJ2-7; 11 bases map to TRBD2. This CDR3 spans 14 amino acids. With V trimmed by 4 bases and J by 3 bases, 2 bases remained unmatched. The germline V gene has CDR1 MGHRA and CDR2 YSYEKL. This chain's CDR3 is CASSLSGGDYEQYF. The CDR3 nucleotides are TGCGCCAGCAGCCTTAGCGGGGGGGACTACGAGCAGTACTTC.

V is TRBV5-1 and J is TRBJ2-2, with no clear D. Looked up from germline, CDR1 is SGHRS and CDR2 is YFSETQ. This CDR3 comprises 14 residues. Between the trimmed V and J ends, which lost 0 bases and 7 bases, there was a span of 10 bases. Here the CDR3 DNA reads TGCGCCAGCAGCTTGGGAGAAATTAGCGGGGAGCTGTTTTTT. Protein sequence: CASSLGEISGELFF.

V usage is TRBV5-6 and J usage is TRBJ2-7, with D maybe TRBD1 (5 bases). With 2 bases removed from V and 0 bases from J, the gap between germline ends came to 9 bases. This CDR3 has 14 amino acids. Germline-derived CDR1 and CDR2 are SGHDT and YYEEEE. CDR3 sequence: CASSFQGSSYEQYF. The CDR3 nucleotides are TGTGCCAGCAGCTTCCAGGGTAGCTCCTACGAGCAGTACTTC. Variable domain in full (rest from reference TRBV5-6 and TRBJ2-7): DAGVTQSPTHLIKTRGQQVTLRCSPKSGHDTVSWYQQALGQGPQFIFQYYEEEERQRGNFPDRFSGHQFPNYSSELNVNALLLGDSALYLCASSFQGSSYEQYFGPGTRLTVT.

In this sample, this clone turned up once. The V and J genes are TRBV11-2 and TRBJ1-2; D is ambiguous. The CDR3 extends over 15 amino acids. V lost 5 bases to trimming and J lost 0 bases, with 13 bases between them. CDR1 and CDR2 (germline): SGHAT, FQNNGV. In nucleotides, the CDR3 is TGTGCCAGCAGCCATCGGCAGGTAGCTAACTATGGCTACACCTTC. Its translation: CASSHRQVANYGYTF. Based on the CDR3 plus reference TRBV11-2 and TRBJ1-2, the full variable domain is EAGVAQSPRYKIIEKRQSVAFWCNPISGHATLYWYQQILGQGPKLLIQFQNNGVVDDSQLPKDRFSAERLKGVDSTLKIQPAKLEDSAVYLCASSHRQVANYGYTFGSGTRLTVV.

The chain couples TRBV19 to TRBJ1-2; D is perhaps TRBD1 (6 bases). The CDR3 contains 15 residues. Trimming removed 3 bases from V and 4 bases from J, with 15 bases in between. CDR1 is LNHDA, CDR2 SQIVND, per germline (reference sequence). The CDR3 DNA sequence: TGTGCCAGTAGTATCAAGGGGGTTTCTGCCTATGGCTACACCTTC. Its translation is CASSIKGVSAYGYTF.

The V call is TRBV28, the J call TRBJ1-1; a possible D gene is TRBD1 (6 bases). This CDR3 is built from 14 residues. The V gene lost 3 bases and the J gene lost 3 bases, with 11 bases spanning the gap. The germline V gene has CDR1 MDHEN and CDR2 SYDVKM. CDR3 nucleotides: TGTGCCAGCAGTTTTGGGGACATATACACTGAAGCTTTCTTT. Its translation: CASSFGDIYTEAFF.

The V gene is TRBV25-1, the J gene TRBJ1-3; 7 bases are a match to TRBD1. Germline V CDR1 and CDR2: MGHDK, SYGVNS. The CDR3 totals 17 residues. V lost 8 bases to trimming and J lost 0 bases; unmatched junction nucleotides: 13. This CDR3 reads CASAGGHSSTSGNTIYF. The CDR3 bases are TGTGCCAGCGCAGGGGGTCACAGCTCTACCTCTGGAAACACCATATATTTT.

The J gene is TRBJ2-3, the V gene TRBV4-2, with TRBD2 matching over 14 bases. Trimming took 0 bases from V and 6 from J; bases not matched to a gene: 5. The CDR3 covers 17 residues. Per the germline V gene, CDR1 is LGHNA and CDR2 is YNFKEQ. The CDR3 sequence is CASSQDGLAGGADTQYF. In DNA form, the CDR3 reads TGTGCCAGCAGCCAAGATGGACTAGCGGGGGGAGCGGATACGCAGTATTTT.

The chain has TRBV18 and TRBJ1-1, with 8 bases identical to TRBD1. Germline V gene lookup returns CDR1 KGHSH and CDR2 LQKENI. This CDR3 is 17 amino acids long. After removal of 3 bases from V and 0 bases from J, the junction contained 9 bases not matched to a gene. The CDR3 here is CASSPWAGGDLNTEAFF. In DNA, the CDR3 is TGTGCCAGCTCACCCTGGGCAGGGGGCGATTTGAACACTGAAGCTTTCTTT.

CDR3: CASSPRQGITQYF. CDR3 nucleotides: TGTGCCAGCAGCCCTCGACAGGGGATAACCCAGTACTTC. The J gene is TRBJ2-5, the V gene TRBV7-2, with 8 nucleotides matching TRBD1. The germline V gene encodes CDR1 SGHTA and CDR2 FQGNSA. There are 13 residues in the CDR3. J was trimmed by 8 bases and V by 5 bases; bases with no gene match: 7.

This rearrangement joins TRBV5-8 to TRBJ2-2, with D possibly TRBD1 on 6 matching bases. Trimming stripped 1 base from V and 8 bases from J, with 12 bases between. Looked up from germline, CDR1 is SGHTS and CDR2 is YDEGEE. This CDR3 is 14 amino acids long. The CDR3 region has the DNA TGTGCCAGCAGCTTGACAGGGCTATCGGGGGAGCTGTTTTTT. This gives the protein CASSLTGLSGELFF.

This sequence joins TRBV5-5 and TRBJ2-1, with 10 bases identical to TRBD2. Germline-derived CDR1 and CDR2 are SGHKS and YYEKEE (reference sequence). This CDR3 has 15 amino acids. The ends lost 1 base at V and 5 bases at J; junction bases unmatched: 3. The CDR3 region has the DNA TGTGCCAGCAGCTTGACTAGCGGGGACCACAATGAGCAGTTCTTC. This codes for CASSLTSGDHNEQFF. Full variable domain (rest looked up from reference TRBV5-5 and TRBJ2-1): DAGVTQSPTHLIKTRGQQVTLRCSPISGHKSVSWYQQVLGQGPQFIFQYYEKEERGRGNFPDRFSARQFPNYSSELNVNALLLGDSALYLCASSLTSGDHNEQFFGPGTRLTVL.

This sequence joins TRBV6-1 and TRBJ1-6; D is ambiguous. Germline V gene sequence: CDR1 MNHNS, CDR2 SASEGT. The CDR3 totals 11 residues. With 8 bases removed from V and 14 bases from J, the gap between germline ends came to 13 bases. The CDR3 bases are TGTGCCAGCTATCTCCGAGCCACCCTCCACTTT. Protein: CASYLRATLHF.

The chain has TRBV7-9 and TRBJ2-7; 8 bases map to TRBD2. The V gene end was trimmed by 7 bases and the J gene end by 0 bases; junction bases not matched to a gene: 11. Germline assignment: CDR1 SEHNR and CDR2 FQNEAQ (reference sequence). This CDR3 comprises 16 residues. CDR3 sequence reads: CASTPGGIRDSYEQYF. In DNA form, the CDR3 reads TGTGCCAGCACCCCGGGAGGGATAAGGGACTCCTACGAGCAGTACTTC.

The chain links TRBV6-5 to TRBJ1-5, with TRBD1 matching over 10 bases. V lost 5 bases to trimming and J lost 6 bases; unmatched junction nucleotides: 4. Germline assignment: CDR1 MNHEY and CDR2 SVGAGI. The CDR3 contains 14 residues. In DNA, the CDR3 is TGTGCCAGCAGTCGACAGGGGGCGGGTCAGCCCCAGCATTTT. Protein sequence: CASSRQGAGQPQHF.

The chain uses TRBV4-1 and TRBJ1-3; D unresolved. The length of the CDR3 is 15 residues. V lost 6 bases and J 0 bases, leaving 12 bases between the germline ends. The germline gives CDR1 MGHRA, CDR2 YSYEKL. CDR3 sequence: CASSPGRNSGNTIYF. The CDR3 DNA follows: TGCGCCAGCAGTCCCGGGAGAAACTCTGGAAACACCATATATTTT.

This chain joins TRBV7-8 and TRBJ2-7, with a possible D match to TRBD1 (6 bases). Germline V lookup: CDR1 SGHVS, CDR2 FQNEAQ. V dropped 5 bases and J dropped 5 bases, with 13 bases sitting between them. The length of the CDR3 is 13 residues. CDR3 amino acids: CASSATGFDEQYF. In nucleotides, the CDR3 is TGTGCCAGCAGCGCGACAGGATTCGACGAGCAGTACTTC.

This rearrangement joins TRBV7-9 to TRBJ2-7; the match to TRBD1 covers 10 bases. This CDR3 has 16 amino acids. The trim removed 4 bases at V and 5 bases at J, leaving 11 bases unmatched. Germline V gene data show CDR1 as SEHNR and CDR2 as FQNEAQ (reference sequence). CDR3 bases: TGTGCCAGCAGCTCCAGTCGGACAGGGGGGGTCCACGAGCAGTACTTC. Translating it yields CASSSSRTGGVHEQYF.